Described below is a single T cell receptor beta chain sequence and its context. This sample was taken from a study of blood T cell repertoires in COVID-19. Study-level background: Both acute and convalescent COVID-19 samples were obtained from the United States, Italy and Spain. T cells, B-cell-depleted T cells, or PBMCs provided the cDNA or gDNA that served as material.

As originally analysed: Amplification of reference gene primers provided the estimated nucleated cell counts. TCRdb's copy holds only in-frame clones and misses some; the assay was immunoSEQ multiplex PCR. V and J calls and clone size are given by that table; D and trimming were obtained from the DNA. The sample gives under 200,000 clones, 70% to 85% of which show up once; about 5% is in the top ten. CDR1 is SGHDT, CDR2 YYEEEE, per germline. The CDR3 is 14 residues long. With 5 bases removed from V and 5 bases from J, the gap between germline ends came to 15 bases. The clonotype was recovered from a woman in her 30s with acute or convalescent COVID-19. This chain links TRBV5-6 with TRBJ2-3, with D possibly TRBD1 on 6 matching bases. The sequencing input was peripheral blood. CDR3 coding DNA: TGTGCCAGCAGGGTGGTGGGGGACAAAGATACGCAGTATTTT. Its translation: CASRVVGDKDTQYF. The whole variable domain, remainder taken from reference TRBV5-6 and TRBJ2-3, is DAGVTQSPTHLIKTRGQQVTLRCSPKSGHDTVSWYQQALGQGPQFIFQYYEEEERQRGNFPDRFSGHQFPNYSSELNVNALLLGDSALYLCASRVVGDKDTQYFGPGTRLTVL.